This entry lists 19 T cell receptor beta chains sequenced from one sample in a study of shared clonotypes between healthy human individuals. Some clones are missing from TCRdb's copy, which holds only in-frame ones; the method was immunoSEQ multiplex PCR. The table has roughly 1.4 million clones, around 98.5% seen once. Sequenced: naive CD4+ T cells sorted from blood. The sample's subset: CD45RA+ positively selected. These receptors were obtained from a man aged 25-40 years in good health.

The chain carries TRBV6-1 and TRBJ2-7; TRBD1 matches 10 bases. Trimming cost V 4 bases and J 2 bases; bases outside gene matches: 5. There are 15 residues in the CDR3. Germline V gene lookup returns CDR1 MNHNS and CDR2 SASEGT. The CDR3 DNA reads TGTGCCAGCAGTGGTACCGGGACAGGGGCCTACGAGCAGTACTTC. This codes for CASSGTGTGAYEQYF.

CDR3 residues: CASSVASPPTRDTQYF. The CDR3 DNA reads TGTGCCAGCAGCGTAGCTTCACCCCCAACACGAGATACGCAGTATTTT. The chain combines TRBV9 with TRBJ2-3; D is undetermined. The V gene lost 0 bases and the J gene lost 5 bases, with 16 bases spanning the gap. CDR1 is SGDLS, CDR2 YYNGEE, per germline. The CDR3 contains 16 residues.

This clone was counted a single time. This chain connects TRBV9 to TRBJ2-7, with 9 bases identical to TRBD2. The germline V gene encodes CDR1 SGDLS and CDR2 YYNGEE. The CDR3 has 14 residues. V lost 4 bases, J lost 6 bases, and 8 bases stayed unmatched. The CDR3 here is CASSPLSGRSEQYF. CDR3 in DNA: TGTGCCAGCAGCCCCCTCAGCGGGAGGTCCGAGCAGTACTTC.

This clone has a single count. The CDR3 bases are TGTGCCAGCAGTTACTTGATTAGCGGGAACTACAATGAGCAGTTCTTC. It yields the protein CASSYLISGNYNEQFF. The chain has TRBV27 and TRBJ2-1, with 8 bases identical to TRBD2. J was trimmed by 3 bases and V by 4 bases; bases with no gene match: 8. CDR1 and CDR2 from the germline V gene are MNHEY and SMNVEV (reference sequence). The CDR3 consists of 16 residues.

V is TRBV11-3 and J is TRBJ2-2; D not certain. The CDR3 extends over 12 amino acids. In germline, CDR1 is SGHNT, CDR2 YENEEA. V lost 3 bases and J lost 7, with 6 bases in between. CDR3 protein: CASSFSHGELFF. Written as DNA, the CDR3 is TGTGCCAGCAGCTTCTCGCACGGGGAGCTGTTTTTT.

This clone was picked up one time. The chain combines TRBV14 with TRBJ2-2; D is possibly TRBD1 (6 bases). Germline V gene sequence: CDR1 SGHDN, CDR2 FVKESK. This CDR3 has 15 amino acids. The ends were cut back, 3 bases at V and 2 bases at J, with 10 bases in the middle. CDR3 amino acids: CASSQFRGNTGELFF. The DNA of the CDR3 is TGTGCCAGCAGCCAGTTCAGGGGCAACACCGGGGAGCTGTTTTTT.

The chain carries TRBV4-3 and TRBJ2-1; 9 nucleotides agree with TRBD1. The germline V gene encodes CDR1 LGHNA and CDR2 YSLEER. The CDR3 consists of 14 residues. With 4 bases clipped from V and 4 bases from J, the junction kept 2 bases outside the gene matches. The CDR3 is CASSLGTGYNEQFF. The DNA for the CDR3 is TGCGCCAGCAGCCTCGGGACAGGGTACAATGAGCAGTTCTTC.

The CDR3 DNA is TGTGCCACCAGCAGAGCTCCTAGCGGGAGAATCTACGAGCAGTACTTC. Protein: CATSRAPSGRIYEQYF. V usage is TRBV15 and J usage is TRBJ2-7, with 10 positions matching TRBD2. Germline CDR1 LNHNV, CDR2 YYDKDF (reference sequence). The CDR3 has 16 residues. V shed 1 base, J shed 3 bases, and the junction held 6 bases outside the gene matches.

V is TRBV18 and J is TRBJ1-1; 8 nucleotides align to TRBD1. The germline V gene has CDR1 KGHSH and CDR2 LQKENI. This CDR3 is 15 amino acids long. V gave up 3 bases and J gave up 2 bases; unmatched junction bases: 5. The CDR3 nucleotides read TGTGCCAGCTCACCTACGGGACAGGAAAACACTGAAGCTTTCTTT. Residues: CASSPTGQENTEAFF.

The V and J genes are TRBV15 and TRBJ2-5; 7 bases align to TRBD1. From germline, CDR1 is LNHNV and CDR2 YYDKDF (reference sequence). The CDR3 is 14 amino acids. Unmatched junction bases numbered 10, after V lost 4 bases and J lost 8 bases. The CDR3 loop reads CATSIKTTGSTQYF. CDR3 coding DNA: TGTGCCACCAGCATAAAAACGACAGGGTCCACCCAGTACTTC.

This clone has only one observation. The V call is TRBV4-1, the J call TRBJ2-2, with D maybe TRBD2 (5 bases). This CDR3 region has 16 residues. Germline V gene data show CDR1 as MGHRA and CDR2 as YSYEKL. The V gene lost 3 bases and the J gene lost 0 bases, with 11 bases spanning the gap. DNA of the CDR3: TGCGCCAGCAGCCAGACACCGGGAACGAACACCGGGGAGCTGTTTTTT. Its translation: CASSQTPGTNTGELFF.

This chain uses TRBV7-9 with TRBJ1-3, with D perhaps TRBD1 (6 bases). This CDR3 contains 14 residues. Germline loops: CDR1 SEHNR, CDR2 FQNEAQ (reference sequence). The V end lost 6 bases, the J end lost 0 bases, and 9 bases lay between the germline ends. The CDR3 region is CASSTGSSGNTIYF. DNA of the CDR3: TGTGCCAGCAGTACAGGGAGCTCTGGAAACACCATATATTTT.

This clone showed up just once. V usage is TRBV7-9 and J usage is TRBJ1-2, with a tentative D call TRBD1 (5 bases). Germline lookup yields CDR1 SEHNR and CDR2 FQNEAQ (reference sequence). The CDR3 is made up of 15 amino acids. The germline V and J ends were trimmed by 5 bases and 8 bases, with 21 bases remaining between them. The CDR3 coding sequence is TGTGCCAGCAGCACCAGTCTCGCGGGGCCGCGGGGCTACACCTTC. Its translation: CASSTSLAGPRGYTF.

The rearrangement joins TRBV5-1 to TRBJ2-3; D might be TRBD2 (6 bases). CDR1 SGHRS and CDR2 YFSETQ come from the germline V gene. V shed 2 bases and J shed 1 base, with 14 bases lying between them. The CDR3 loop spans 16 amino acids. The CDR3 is CASSFKLALRTDTQYF. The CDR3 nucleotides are TGCGCCAGCAGCTTCAAACTAGCACTTCGCACAGATACGCAGTATTTT.

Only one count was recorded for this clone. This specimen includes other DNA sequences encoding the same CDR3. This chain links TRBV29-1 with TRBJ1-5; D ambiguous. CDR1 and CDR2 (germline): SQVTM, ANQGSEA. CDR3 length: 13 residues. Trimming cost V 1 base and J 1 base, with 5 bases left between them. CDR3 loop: CSVEAGSNQPQHF. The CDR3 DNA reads TGCAGCGTTGAAGCGGGAAGCAATCAGCCCCAGCATTTT. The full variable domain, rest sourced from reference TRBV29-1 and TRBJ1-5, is SAVISQKPSRDICQRGTSLTIQCQVDSQVTMMFWYRQQPGQSLTLIATANQGSEATYESGFVIDKFPISRPNLTFSTLTVSNMSPEDSSIYLCSVEAGSNQPQHFGDGTRLSIL.

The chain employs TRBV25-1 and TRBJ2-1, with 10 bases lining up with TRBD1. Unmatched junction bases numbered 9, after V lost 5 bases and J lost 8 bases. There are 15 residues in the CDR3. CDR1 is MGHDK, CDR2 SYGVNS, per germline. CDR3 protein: CASSPRDRGIDEQFF. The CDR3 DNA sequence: TGTGCCAGCAGTCCCCGGGACAGGGGAATCGATGAGCAGTTCTTC.

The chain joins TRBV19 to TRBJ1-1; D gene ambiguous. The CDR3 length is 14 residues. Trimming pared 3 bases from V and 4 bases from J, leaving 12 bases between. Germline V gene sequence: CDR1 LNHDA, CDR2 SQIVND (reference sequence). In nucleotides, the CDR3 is TGTGCCAGTAGTATTTGGAAGAGAGGCACTGAAGCTTTCTTT. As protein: CASSIWKRGTEAFF.

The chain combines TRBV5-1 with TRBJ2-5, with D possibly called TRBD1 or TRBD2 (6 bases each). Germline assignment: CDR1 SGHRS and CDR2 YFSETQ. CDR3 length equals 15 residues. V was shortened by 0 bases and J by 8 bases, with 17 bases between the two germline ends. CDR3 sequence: CASSLVPGAGGTQYF. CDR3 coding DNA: TGCGCCAGCAGCTTGGTCCCCGGGGCCGGGGGCACCCAGTACTTC.

CDR3 region: CAISESASAKNIQYF. For the CDR3, the DNA is TGTGCCATCAGTGAGTCAGCGAGCGCCAAAAACATTCAGTACTTC. The chain couples TRBV10-3 to TRBJ2-4; D call uncertain. Germline-derived CDR1 and CDR2 are ENHRY and SYGVKD. The CDR3 is 15 amino acids. Trimming took off 0 bases at V and 1 base at J, with 7 bases between the two ends.